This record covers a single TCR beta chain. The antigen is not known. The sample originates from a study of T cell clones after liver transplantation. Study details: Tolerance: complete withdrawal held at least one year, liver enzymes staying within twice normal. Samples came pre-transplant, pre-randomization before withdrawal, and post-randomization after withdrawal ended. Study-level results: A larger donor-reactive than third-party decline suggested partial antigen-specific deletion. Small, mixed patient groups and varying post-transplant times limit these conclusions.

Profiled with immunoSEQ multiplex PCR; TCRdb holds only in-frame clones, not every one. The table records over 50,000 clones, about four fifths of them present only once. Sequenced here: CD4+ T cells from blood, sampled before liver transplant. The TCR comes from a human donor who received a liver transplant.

The CDR3 nucleotides are TGCGCCAGCAGCCCTCTTCGCGGGCAGGCCTCCTCTGGAAACACCATATATTTT. Its translation is CASSPLRGQASSGNTIYF. The chain carries TRBV5-1 and TRBJ1-3, with no clear D. V dropped 4 bases and J dropped 0 bases, with 20 bases sitting between them. The CDR3 consists of 18 residues. Germline V gene lookup returns CDR1 SGHRS and CDR2 YFSETQ.